One and the same sample provided the 24 T cell receptor beta chains below, sequenced in a study of T cells in Graves' hyperthyroidism and ophthalmopathy. Amplification yielded TCR beta CDR3 regions, with RNA transcripts as the source. HTBI primers were used for first-round RT-PCR of the TCR CDR3. TCRdb fed the multiplex PCR reads into MiXCR, producing one record per CDR3 protein. This sample has 640,000 or so distinct CDR3 sequences, with about 15% found just once. The specimen sequenced was blood. The receptors derive from a woman aged 40-49 years with Graves' ophthalmopathy.

Ten or more counts support this clonotype. The V gene is TRBV6-1, the J gene TRBJ1-5; D perhaps matches TRBD1 (6 bases). The CDR3 runs 12 residues. CDR1 is MNHNS and CDR2 is SASEGT in the germline V gene. Trimming left V 6 bases short and J 7 bases short, with 10 bases between. The CDR3 sequence: CASRQGEQPQHF. The DNA for the CDR3 is TGTGCCAGCAGACAGGGTGAGCAGCCCCAGCATTTT.

This clonotype was picked up many times. V is TRBV28 and J is TRBJ2-2; 11 nucleotides line up with TRBD2. Trimming removed 3 bases from V and 6 bases from J; junction bases left unmatched: 3. This CDR3 has 15 residues. Germline CDR1 and CDR2: MDHEN and SYDVKM. The CDR3 sequence: CASSLFSGRAGELFF. The DNA of the CDR3 is TGTGCCAGCAGTTTGTTTAGCGGGAGGGCCGGGGAGCTGTTTTTT.

This clonotype was seen at least ten times. This chain uses TRBV12-3 or TRBV12-4 with TRBJ2-7, with 10 nucleotides matching TRBD2. V shed 5 bases, J shed 6 bases, and the junction held 7 bases outside the gene matches. This CDR3 is built from 14 residues. The CDR3 coding sequence is TGTGCCAGCAGTCTTAGCGGGAGGTTTCTCGAGCAGTACTTC. Translation: CASSLSGRFLEQYF.

This clonotype was seen many times. This rearrangement joins TRBV6-5 to TRBJ2-7, with D perhaps TRBD2 (6 bases). Germline lookup yields CDR1 MNHEY and CDR2 SVGAGI. V gave up 2 bases and J gave up 0 bases, with 8 bases separating them. This CDR3 is built from 14 residues. The CDR3 nucleotides are TGTGCCAGCAGTTACGCTAGCGCCTCCTACGAGCAGTACTTC. Its translation is CASSYASASYEQYF.

This chain uses TRBV20-1 with TRBJ1-1; D gene uncertain. The germline V gene has CDR1 DFQATT and CDR2 SNEGSKA (reference sequence). V lost 0 bases and J 2 bases, leaving 1 base between the germline ends. The CDR3 consists of 11 residues. CDR3 sequence (DNA): TGCAGTGCTAGAGATAACACTGAAGCTTTCTTT. It codes for CSARDNTEAFF.

This clonotype was observed at least ten times. The J gene is TRBJ2-4, the V gene TRBV19, with 9 bases fitting TRBD1. The J segment lost 6 bases and the V segment lost 9 bases, leaving 6 bases of the junction unmatched. This CDR3 has 13 residues. Germline assignment: CDR1 LNHDA and CDR2 SQIVND (reference sequence). CDR3 sequence reads: CASTEDRGNIQYF. Written as DNA, the CDR3 is TGTGCCAGCACCGAGGACAGGGGAAACATTCAGTACTTC.

This clonotype showed up many times. CDR3 residues: CASTPGREGPNTGELFF. The CDR3, as DNA: TGTGCCAGTACCCCGGGGCGGGAGGGCCCTAACACCGGGGAGCTGTTTTTT. V and J are TRBV19 and TRBJ2-2, with 9 bases identical to TRBD2. The CDR3 covers 17 residues. CDR1 is LNHDA and CDR2 is SQIVND in the germline V gene (reference sequence). V was pared by 7 bases and J by 2 bases, with 11 bases of the junction left unmatched.

This clonotype was found a few times. A read error may be the cause here, since a much bigger clone is one base away. The gene calls are TRBV28 and TRBJ1-1, with 9 bases aligning to TRBD1. The CDR3 has 13 amino acids. CDR1 is MDHEN and CDR2 is SYDVKM in the germline V gene. With V trimmed by 8 bases and J by 8 bases, 9 bases remained unmatched. The CDR3 DNA sequence: TGTGCCAGCGGTACGGACAGGGGAGGAGAAGCTTTCTTT. This sequence encodes CASGTDRGGEAFF.

This clonotype was recorded many times. The gene calls are TRBV5-1 and TRBJ2-4, with 10 bases identical to TRBD1. The V and J ends lost 6 bases and 0 bases, in that order; junction bases with no gene match: 6. The CDR3 has 16 amino acids. CDR1 SGHRS and CDR2 YFSETQ come from the germline V gene. CDR3 DNA: TGCGCCAGCAACCTGGGACAGGGGTCAGCCAAAAACATTCAGTACTTC. Translating it yields CASNLGQGSAKNIQYF.

Ten or more counts support this clonotype. The chain has TRBV19 and TRBJ1-5; D perhaps matches TRBD1 (6 bases). CDR3 length: 17 amino acids. The germline V gene encodes CDR1 LNHDA and CDR2 SQIVND (reference sequence). V dropped 8 bases and J dropped 0 bases, with 20 bases sitting between them. The CDR3: CASAIRGIPNSNQPQHF. CDR3 DNA sequence: TGTGCCAGTGCAATCAGGGGAATACCTAATAGCAATCAGCCCCAGCATTTT.

The chain employs TRBV20-1 and TRBJ2-7, with a possible D match to TRBD1 (7 bases). Trimming left V 1 base short and J 0 bases short, with 13 bases between. The CDR3 contains 15 residues. From germline, CDR1 is DFQATT and CDR2 SNEGSKA (reference sequence). The CDR3 coding sequence is TGCAGTGCTAGAGTGGGGGGACAGATCTCCTACGAGCAGTACTTC. It yields the protein CSARVGGQISYEQYF.

Many counts were recorded for this clonotype. J is TRBJ2-7 and V is TRBV6-2 or TRBV6-3, with 8 positions matching TRBD2. Germline CDR1 MNHEY, CDR2 SVGEGT. This CDR3 comprises 19 residues. Trimming cost V 7 bases and J 3 bases; bases outside gene matches: 23. CDR3 amino acids: CASTSKEGIVAGKIYEQYF. The CDR3 DNA reads TGTGCCAGCACCTCCAAGGAAGGAATCGTAGCGGGGAAAATCTACGAGCAGTACTTC.

CDR3 DNA: TGTGCCAGTAGTATGGGAGGACAGCTACGAGGGTCCCTCCACTTT. It yields the protein CASSMGGQLRGSLHF. This chain connects TRBV19 to TRBJ1-6; TRBD1 might be the D (6 bases). V lost 3 bases and J lost 14, with 20 bases in between. Looked up from germline, CDR1 is LNHDA and CDR2 is SQIVND (reference sequence). CDR3 length: 15 amino acids.

This clonotype was seen a few times. This chain connects TRBV30 to TRBJ2-7; the D gene is possibly TRBD2 (6 bases). Trimming cost V 2 bases and J 6 bases, with 20 bases left between them. CDR3 length: 15 amino acids. The V gene's germline CDR1 is GTSNPN and CDR2 SVGIG (reference sequence). The CDR3 nucleotides read TGTGCCTGGAGTAACAAGCGGGTTATCTTACCCGAGCAGTACTTC. Translation: CAWSNKRVILPEQYF.

This clonotype was seen more than once but under ten times. The V and J genes are TRBV12-3 or TRBV12-4 and TRBJ1-2, with D tentatively TRBD1 (5 bases). Trimming removed 6 bases at V and 4 bases at J, with 12 bases between. This CDR3 has 13 residues. In DNA, the CDR3 is TGTGCCAGCAGACCTCGGGACGGCTATGGCTACACCTTC. This codes for CASRPRDGYGYTF.

The genes are TRBV20-1 and TRBJ2-5; 10 nucleotides line up with TRBD2. This CDR3 has 16 residues. Germline CDR1 reads DFQATT; CDR2 reads SNEGSKA (reference sequence). V lost 3 bases and J lost 4; bases outside the gene matches: 11. CDR3 amino acids: CSARESGRAGTETQYF. CDR3 sequence (DNA): TGCAGTGCTAGGGAGAGCGGGAGGGCCGGGACAGAGACCCAGTACTTC.

This clonotype was seen many times. Being one base from a much bigger clone, this may be a read error. The chain joins TRBV28 to TRBJ2-7; 8 nucleotides agree with TRBD2. With 2 bases clipped from V and 4 bases from J, the junction kept 4 bases outside the gene matches. The CDR3 has 14 residues. Germline V gene lookup returns CDR1 MDHEN and CDR2 SYDVKM. DNA for the CDR3: TGTGCCAGCAGTTTAAGCGGGAGTATGTACGAGCAGTACTTC. This encodes CASSLSGSMYEQYF.

The chain carries TRBV2 and TRBJ1-2; 7 bases fit TRBD1. The CDR3 is 14 amino acids. The V gene end was trimmed by 0 bases and the J gene end by 4 bases; junction bases not matched to a gene: 2. Germline V gene lookup returns CDR1 SNHLY and CDR2 FYNNEI. The CDR3 protein is CASSEAGQFYGYTF. DNA of the CDR3: TGTGCCAGCAGTGAAGCGGGACAGTTCTATGGCTACACCTTC.

This chain uses TRBV20-1 with TRBJ1-1, with 8 bases lining up with TRBD1. The germline V gene has CDR1 DFQATT and CDR2 SNEGSKA (reference sequence). The CDR3 loop spans 11 amino acids. CDR3 in DNA: TGCAGGGGGACAGGGAACACTGAAGCTTTCTTT. This encodes CRGTGNTEAFF.

There are many counts of this clonotype. This chain connects TRBV10-3 to TRBJ2-2; D could derive from TRBD1 or TRBD2 (6 bases each). The CDR3 sequence is 13 residues long. Trimming took 11 bases from V and 6 from J, leaving 16 bases between them. Germline lookup yields CDR1 ENHRY and CDR2 SYGVKD. CDR3 DNA: TGTGCCTCGAGGGGGGTTATAGCCGGGGAGCTGTTTTTT. Protein sequence: CASRGVIAGELFF.

This clonotype occurred many times. V gene TRBV6-2 or TRBV6-3 combines with J gene TRBJ1-1; D remains unclear. Germline lookup yields CDR1 MNHEY and CDR2 SVGEGT. Trimming removed 4 bases from V and 10 bases from J, with 13 bases in between. The CDR3 is 12 residues long. The CDR3 region is CASSSSSTRAFF. The DNA of the CDR3 is TGTGCCAGCAGTTCCTCTTCGACTCGAGCTTTCTTT.

This clonotype was picked up a small number of times. V and J are TRBV4-2 and TRBJ1-5; 9 bases match TRBD1. Trimming removed 0 bases from V and 8 bases from J; junction bases left unmatched: 5. This CDR3 is 15 amino acids long. Per germline, CDR1 LGHNA and CDR2 YNFKEQ. This CDR3 is CASSQDGTGPEPQHF. The CDR3 DNA reads as TGTGCCAGCAGCCAAGACGGGACAGGGCCCGAGCCCCAGCATTTT.

CDR3 region: CASAGDQRNSPLHF. The CDR3 nucleotides are TGTGCCAGCGCCGGGGACCAAAGGAATTCACCCCTCCACTTT. The chain recombines TRBV11-2 with TRBJ1-6; weak D call: TRBD1 (5 bases). The CDR3 runs 14 residues. Trimming stripped 8 bases from V and 7 bases from J, with 15 bases between. Germline-derived CDR1 and CDR2 are SGHAT and FQNNGV.

This clonotype has a handful of counts. V is TRBV4-1 and J is TRBJ2-7; D possibly matches TRBD1 or TRBD2 (5 bases each). V was cut by 4 bases and J by 6 bases, with 19 bases left in between. CDR1 is MGHRA and CDR2 is YSYEKL in the germline V gene. CDR3 length equals 15 residues. The CDR3 here is CASSLKPQGDFEQYF. The CDR3 DNA reads as TGCGCCAGCAGCCTAAAACCCCAGGGAGACTTCGAGCAGTACTTC.